Listed below are T cell receptor beta chains from one sample, sequenced in a study of spatial heterogeneity in lung cancer. TCRdb independently ran MiXCR on the 5' RACE reads; one entry per CDR3 protein. The sample holds roughly 38,000 distinct CDR3 sequences; approximately 3% are singletons and the top ten take around 36%. The sample consisted of normal lung tissue next to the tumor, taken at surgery. The receptors stem from a male donor with early-stage non-small cell lung cancer. CDR3s include the opening cysteine and the closing phenylalanine or tryptophan. D genes are given only for firm matches. Sizes are listed as once, few, many or a size class.

j_gene: TRBJ2-5; abundance: many; v_gene: TRBV5-1; d_gene: TRBD2; CDR3aa: CASSLAGTSGQETQYF; CDR3nt: TGCGCCAGCAGCTTGGCTGGGACTAGCGGGCAAGAGACCCAGTACTTC
j_gene: TRBJ1-1; abundance: few; v_gene: TRBV20-1; d_gene: NA; CDR3aa: CSARQLNTEAFF; CDR3nt: TGCAGTGCTAGACAATTGAACACTGAAGCTTTCTTT
j_gene: TRBJ2-5; abundance: many; v_gene: TRBV11-2; d_gene: NA; CDR3aa: CASSLGRGAGQYQETQYF; CDR3nt: TGTGCCAGCAGCTTAGGTCGGGGGGCAGGGCAGTACCAAGAGACCCAGTACTTC
j_gene: TRBJ2-3; abundance: few; v_gene: TRBV7-2; d_gene: TRBD1; CDR3aa: CASSTDRGNTQYF; CDR3nt: TGTGCCAGCAGCACCGACAGGGGAAATACGCAGTATTTT
j_gene: TRBJ2-3; abundance: many; v_gene: TRBV12-3/TRBV12-4; d_gene: NA; CDR3aa: CASSFRLVADTQYF; CDR3nt: TGTGCCAGCAGTTTTCGTCTAGTAGCAGATACGCAGTATTTT
j_gene: TRBJ2-1; abundance: many; v_gene: TRBV7-2; d_gene: NA; CDR3aa: CASSLAQDRLDNEQFF; CDR3nt: TGTGCCAGCAGCTTAGCGCAGGACCGCCTCGACAATGAGCAGTTCTTC
j_gene: TRBJ2-1; abundance: many; v_gene: TRBV25-1; d_gene: NA; CDR3aa: CASISSSQGNEQFF; CDR3nt: TGTGCCAGCATCAGCTCCTCCCAGGGCAATGAGCAGTTCTTC
j_gene: TRBJ2-5; abundance: many; v_gene: TRBV6-5; d_gene: NA; CDR3aa: CASSYGGETQYF; CDR3nt: TGTGCCAGCAGTTACGGGGGGGAGACCCAGTACTTC
j_gene: TRBJ2-7; abundance: few; v_gene: TRBV10-3; d_gene: TRBD2; CDR3aa: CAISEPGGGKDEQYF; CDR3nt: TGTGCCATCAGTGAGCCTGGGGGGGGGAAGGACGAGCAGTACTTC
j_gene: TRBJ1-2; abundance: many; v_gene: TRBV12-3/TRBV12-4; d_gene: NA; CDR3aa: CVTREGYGYTF; CDR3nt: TGTGTCACAAGAGAGGGATATGGCTACACCTTC
j_gene: TRBJ2-5; abundance: many; v_gene: TRBV6-5; d_gene: NA; CDR3aa: CATRQVETQYF; CDR3nt: TGTGCCACGCGACAGGTGGAGACCCAGTACTTC
j_gene: TRBJ2-4; abundance: many; v_gene: TRBV6-5; d_gene: NA; CDR3aa: CASSYGQGNIQYF; CDR3nt: TGTGCCAGCAGTTATGGTCAGGGAAACATTCAGTACTTC
j_gene: TRBJ2-7; abundance: many; v_gene: TRBV5-1; d_gene: TRBD2; CDR3aa: CASSLGPSGGLNEQYF; CDR3nt: TGCGCCAGCAGCTTGGGGCCGAGCGGGGGCCTTAACGAGCAGTACTTC
j_gene: TRBJ2-3; abundance: many; v_gene: TRBV6-1; d_gene: NA; CDR3aa: CASSEPATDTQYF; CDR3nt: TGTGCCAGCAGTGAACCAGCCACAGATACGCAGTATTTT
j_gene: TRBJ1-5; abundance: many; v_gene: TRBV5-1; d_gene: NA; CDR3aa: CASSSGVRGDQPQHF; CDR3nt: TGCGCCAGCAGCTCTGGCGTCCGGGGTGATCAGCCCCAGCATTTT
j_gene: TRBJ2-5; abundance: many; v_gene: TRBV18; d_gene: NA; CDR3aa: CASPTGVRETQYF; CDR3nt: TGTGCCAGCCCTACTGGAGTCCGGGAGACCCAGTACTTC
j_gene: TRBJ2-1; abundance: many; v_gene: TRBV27; d_gene: TRBD2; CDR3aa: CASSLAGGTYNEQFF; CDR3nt: TGTGCCAGCAGTCTAGCGGGGGGGACCTACAATGAGCAGTTCTTC
j_gene: TRBJ2-2; abundance: many; v_gene: TRBV29-1; d_gene: TRBD1; CDR3aa: CSVEMGQGGGELFF; CDR3nt: TGCAGCGTTGAAATGGGACAGGGAGGCGGGGAGCTGTTTTTT
j_gene: TRBJ2-1; abundance: many; v_gene: TRBV6-1; d_gene: NA; CDR3aa: CASSPQSGRGNNEQFF; CDR3nt: TGTGCCAGCAGTCCCCAGTCGGGCCGGGGTAACAATGAGCAGTTCTTC
j_gene: TRBJ2-3; abundance: many; v_gene: TRBV20-1; d_gene: NA; CDR3aa: CSASRPFTDTQYF; CDR3nt: TGCAGTGCTAGCAGGCCGTTCACAGATACGCAGTATTTT
j_gene: TRBJ2-1; abundance: many; v_gene: TRBV20-1; d_gene: NA; CDR3aa: CSARSVALNEQFF; CDR3nt: TGCAGTGCTAGATCGGTAGCGTTGAATGAGCAGTTCTTC
j_gene: TRBJ2-2; abundance: many; v_gene: TRBV4-3; d_gene: NA; CDR3aa: CASSQDMENTWPGELFF; CDR3nt: TGCGCCAGCAGCCAAGATATGGAGAACACCTGGCCCGGGGAGCTGTTTTTT
j_gene: TRBJ1-5; abundance: many; v_gene: TRBV20-1; d_gene: NA; CDR3aa: CSAIPGGNQPQHF; CDR3nt: TGCAGTGCTATCCCGGGGGGCAATCAGCCCCAGCATTTT
j_gene: TRBJ2-1; abundance: many; v_gene: TRBV7-8; d_gene: NA; CDR3aa: CASSPPGPQAYNEQFF; CDR3nt: TGTGCCAGCAGTCCCCCCGGGCCCCAAGCCTACAATGAGCAGTTCTTC